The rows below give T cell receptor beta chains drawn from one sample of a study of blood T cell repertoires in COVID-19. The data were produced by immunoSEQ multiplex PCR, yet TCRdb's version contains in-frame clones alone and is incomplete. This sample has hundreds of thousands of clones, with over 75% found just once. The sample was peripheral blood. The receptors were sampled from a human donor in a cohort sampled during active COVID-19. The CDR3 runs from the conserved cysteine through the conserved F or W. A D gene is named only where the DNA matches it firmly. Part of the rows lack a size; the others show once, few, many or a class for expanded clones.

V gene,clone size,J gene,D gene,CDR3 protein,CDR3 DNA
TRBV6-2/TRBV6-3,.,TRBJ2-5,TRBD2,CASSPGGGQETQYF,TGTGCCAGCAGCCCGGGGGGGGGACAAGAGACCCAGTACTTC
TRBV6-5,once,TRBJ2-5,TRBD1,CASRQQGAETQYF,TGTGCCAGCCGCCAACAGGGGGCAGAGACCCAGTACTTC
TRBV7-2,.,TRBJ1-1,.,CASSLQGRTEAFF,TGTGCCAGCAGCCTACAGGGCCGCACTGAAGCTTTCTTT
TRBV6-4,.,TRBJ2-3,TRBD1,CASRRRDRGRADTQYF,TGTGCCAGCAGGAGACGGGACAGGGGGCGCGCAGATACGCAGTATTTT
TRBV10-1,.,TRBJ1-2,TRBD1,CASSSDRNYGYTF,TGCGCCAGCAGCTCGGACAGGAACTATGGCTACACCTTC
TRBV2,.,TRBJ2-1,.,CASRAEGEQFF,TGTGCCAGCAGGGCAGAGGGTGAGCAGTTCTTC
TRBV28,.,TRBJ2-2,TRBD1,CASSPGQIPTLNTGELFF,TGTGCCAGCAGCCCGGGACAGATCCCGACGCTAAACACCGGGGAGCTGTTTTTT
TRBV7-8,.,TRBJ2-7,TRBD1,CASSLGGQISYEQYF,TGTGCCAGCAGCTTAGGGGGACAGATCTCCTACGAGCAGTACTTC
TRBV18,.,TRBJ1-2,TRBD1,CASSLDRDYGYTF,TGTGCCAGCTCACTAGACAGGGATTATGGCTACACCTTC
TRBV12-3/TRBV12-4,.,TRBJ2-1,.,CASSPIEAEQFF,TGTGCCAGCAGTCCTATAGAGGCTGAGCAGTTCTTC
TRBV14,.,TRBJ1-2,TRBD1,CASSHLQGGRYGYTF,TGTGCCAGCAGCCACCTTCAGGGGGGCCGCTATGGCTACACCTTC
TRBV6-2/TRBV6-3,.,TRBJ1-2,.,CASSSSGQRRGRNYGYTF,TGTGCCAGCAGTTCATCGGGGCAAAGACGGGGGAGAAACTATGGCTACACCTTC
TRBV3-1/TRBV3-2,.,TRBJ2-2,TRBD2,CASSQEAGRSTGELFF,TGTGCCAGCAGCCAAGAAGCCGGGAGGTCCACCGGGGAGCTGTTTTTT
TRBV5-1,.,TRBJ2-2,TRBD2,CASSKGLAGGLVVPGELFF,TGCGCCAGCAGCAAAGGACTAGCGGGGGGACTCGTCGTTCCCGGGGAGCTGTTTTTT